The T cell receptor (beta chain) under discussion was sequenced for a study of Tregs in tolerant kidney transplant recipients. Here immunoSEQ multiplex PCR was the method, and the copy in TCRdb shows in-frame clones only, minus some. The sample holds around 50,000 clones; around four fifths are singletons and the top ten take approximately 4.7%. Germline V gene sequence: CDR1 SGHRS, CDR2 YFSETQ. CDR3 size: 13 residues. The V end lost 7 bases, the J end lost 0 bases, and 10 bases lay between the germline ends. Findings of the study overall: Biological reproducibility was not directly addressed, but technical replication error appeared minimal.

A remark on this clone: Its antigen is unknown.

CD4+CD25+CD127- Tregs, CD4+CD25- non-Tregs, CD4 and CD8 cells were sorted. V and J are TRBV5-1 and TRBJ1-1; the D is unclear. The sequencing sample was made of CD4+ T cells from blood. The source of this sequence is a human donor in good health. The CDR3 is CASARVMNTEAFF. The CDR3 DNA is TGCGCCAGCGCGAGGGTCATGAACACTGAAGCTTTCTTT.